In its sample, the clone carrying this T cell receptor beta chain was seen a few times. The data are from a study of blood T cell repertoires in COVID-19. Overall study: Sample material is recorded as cDNA or gDNA derived from T cells, B-cell-depleted T cells, or PBMCs.

In the study's own analysis: Quantification of nucleated cells was approximated via reference gene primer amplification. Clones were sequenced by immunoSEQ multiplex PCR, and TCRdb holds only the in-frame ones, with some missing. The DNA was the basis for D and trimming; V, J and clone size are from that table. The table has about 82,000 clones, about 74% seen once. Germline V CDR1 and CDR2: SGHTA, FQGNSA. The CDR3 has 15 residues. The V segment lost 1 base and the J segment 2 bases; nucleotides outside the gene matches: 5. This sequence joins TRBV7-2 and TRBJ2-7; 7 nucleotides align to TRBD1. This TCR came from a human donor with acute or convalescent COVID-19. The donor label of this sample is uncertain. The sequencing sample was made of peripheral blood. The DNA for the CDR3 is TGTGCCAGCAGCTTAGGGGTGGGACAGCCCTACGAGCAGTACTTC. It translates to CASSLGVGQPYEQYF.